Shown below are 9 T cell receptor beta chains from a single sample sequenced in a study of cytomegalovirus exposure and HLA in healthy donors. The PCR had 60 Vbeta and 13 Jbeta primers. Produced via immunoSEQ multiplex PCR; TCRdb's table is partial and in-frame only. The table shows some 220,000 clones, with around four fifths occurring only once. The material sequenced was PBMCs. The receptors originated from a woman aged 55-70 years in good health and CMV-seropositive.

The chain couples TRBV2 to TRBJ1-1; 11 nucleotides match TRBD1. Trimming cost V 4 bases and J 5 bases; bases outside gene matches: 3. Germline lookup yields CDR1 SNHLY and CDR2 FYNNEI. The CDR3 consists of 14 residues. The CDR3 loop is CASSGDRGGTEAFF. CDR3 nucleotides: TGTGCCAGCAGTGGGGACAGGGGGGGGACTGAAGCTTTCTTT.

The V call is TRBV5-1, the J call TRBJ2-3; 8 bases align to TRBD2. The germline V gene encodes CDR1 SGHRS and CDR2 YFSETQ. The CDR3 is made up of 17 amino acids. V shed 0 bases and J 2 bases; nucleotides not matched to a gene: 8. DNA of the CDR3: TGCGCCAGCAGCTTGGGCCCCCGACTAGCGAACACAGATACGCAGTATTTT. It translates to CASSLGPRLANTDTQYF.

The chain links TRBV9 to TRBJ2-2, with D tentatively TRBD1 (6 bases). V was trimmed by 4 bases and J by 6 bases, leaving 19 bases between them. Germline CDR1 reads SGDLS; CDR2 reads YYNGEE. This CDR3 is built from 16 residues. Here the CDR3 DNA reads TGTGCCAGCAGCAAACAGCCGCGGACAGTGGCCGGGGAGCTGTTTTTT. Translating it yields CASSKQPRTVAGELFF.

J is TRBJ2-4 and V is TRBV5-1, with D uncertain. CDR1 and CDR2 from the germline V gene are SGHRS and YFSETQ. V was shortened by 3 bases and J by 0 bases, with 7 bases between the two germline ends. This CDR3 is 14 amino acids long. The CDR3 sequence: CASSSGQAKNIQYF. The CDR3 bases are TGCGCCAGCAGCTCGGGTCAAGCCAAAAACATTCAGTACTTC.

The rearrangement joins TRBV6-4 to TRBJ1-2, with D possibly being TRBD1 (6 bases). The CDR3 covers 15 residues. The germline V gene encodes CDR1 MRHNA and CDR2 SNTAGT. V lost 2 bases and J 2 bases, leaving 12 bases between the germline ends. DNA of the CDR3: TGTGCCAGCAGTGACCCCACGACAGGAAACTATGGCTACACCTTC. It specifies CASSDPTTGNYGYTF.

The rearrangement links TRBV7-3 to TRBJ2-5; 9 nucleotides agree with TRBD1. Germline V gene lookup returns CDR1 SGHTA and CDR2 FQGTGA. J gave up 1 base and V 1 base, and 4 bases lay outside the gene matches. CDR3 size: 16 residues. CDR3 sequence reads: CASSLMGDRVQETQYF. The CDR3 DNA is TGTGCCAGCAGCTTAATGGGGGACAGGGTCCAAGAGACCCAGTACTTC.

The chain recombines TRBV11-2 with TRBJ2-7, with 11 positions matching TRBD1. Trimming at V came to 5 bases and at J to 4 bases, leaving 4 bases not matched to a gene. The CDR3 is made up of 14 amino acids. Germline lookup yields CDR1 SGHAT and CDR2 FQNNGV. The CDR3 coding sequence is TGTGCCAGCAGCCCCGGACAGGGGGCGTACGAGCAGTACTTC. This codes for CASSPGQGAYEQYF.

This rearrangement joins TRBV5-1 to TRBJ1-1; 7 bases are shared with TRBD1. The CDR3 sequence is 14 residues long. V lost 3 bases, J lost 4 bases, and 6 bases stayed unmatched. Germline lookup yields CDR1 SGHRS and CDR2 YFSETQ. The CDR3 region has the DNA TGCGCCAGCAGCTCCCAGGGGGAGACCACTGAAGCTTTCTTT. Residues: CASSSQGETTEAFF.

The chain recombines TRBV7-9 with TRBJ2-3; D is undetermined. V lost 5 bases, J lost 4 bases, and 10 bases lay in between. The CDR3 extends over 13 amino acids. The germline CDR1 and CDR2 sequences are SEHNR and FQNEAQ (reference sequence). In DNA form, the CDR3 reads TGTGCCAGCAGCCTACCGAACTCAGATACGCAGTATTTT. It translates to CASSLPNSDTQYF.